This is a list of T cell receptor beta chains from one sample in a study of blood T cell repertoires in COVID-19. Some clones are missing from TCRdb's copy, which holds only in-frame ones; the method was immunoSEQ multiplex PCR. The table records around 300,000 clones, 80% to 90% of them present only once. Sequencing was carried out using PBMCs or T cells enriched from blood (not recorded which). Receptor source: a woman aged 30 to 39 who had recovered from COVID-19. CDR3s include the opening cysteine and the closing phenylalanine or tryptophan. A D gene is named only where the DNA matches it firmly. Clone size is stated in some rows and not others, as once, few, many or a class when expanded.

j_call: TRBJ2-2
v_call: TRBV28
d_call: TRBD1
clone_size: NA
cdr3_aa: CASSLFGTGRTLGELFF
cdr3_nt: TGTGCCAGCAGTTTATTTGGGACAGGGAGGACTTTAGGGGAGCTGTTTTTT

j_call: TRBJ2-3
v_call: TRBV27
d_call: TRBD2
clone_size: NA
cdr3_aa: CASSLITPSGGAGVADTQYF
cdr3_nt: TGTGCCAGCAGTTTAATTACCCCTAGCGGGGGGGCCGGGGTCGCAGATACGCAGTATTTT

j_call: TRBJ1-2
v_call: TRBV28
d_call: NA
clone_size: NA
cdr3_aa: CASSLQEVYGYTF
cdr3_nt: TGTGCCAGCAGTTTGCAGGAAGTCTATGGCTACACCTTC

j_call: TRBJ2-5
v_call: TRBV19
d_call: NA
clone_size: NA
cdr3_aa: CATSPPRGAETQYF
cdr3_nt: TGTGCCACCTCCCCCCCCAGGGGAGCAGAGACCCAGTACTTC

j_call: TRBJ1-1
v_call: TRBV6-6
d_call: NA
clone_size: few
cdr3_aa: CASVKTEGVEAFF
cdr3_nt: TGTGCCAGCGTCAAAACAGAAGGGGTCGAAGCTTTCTTT

j_call: TRBJ1-3
v_call: TRBV7-2
d_call: NA
clone_size: NA
cdr3_aa: CASSLQGRNTIYF
cdr3_nt: TGTGCCAGCAGCTTACAGGGGAGAAACACCATATATTTT

j_call: TRBJ1-1
v_call: TRBV7-2
d_call: NA
clone_size: once
cdr3_aa: CASSWDLNTEAFF
cdr3_nt: TGTGCCAGCAGCTGGGACTTGAACACTGAAGCTTTCTTT

j_call: TRBJ1-2
v_call: TRBV7-9
d_call: NA
clone_size: NA
cdr3_aa: CASSLGSAGVNYGYTF
cdr3_nt: TGTGCCAGCAGCTTAGGTTCGGCAGGGGTGAACTATGGCTACACCTTC

j_call: TRBJ2-6
v_call: TRBV27
d_call: NA
clone_size: NA
cdr3_aa: CAASRGTVAGANVLTF
cdr3_nt: TGTGCCGCCTCCCGGGGGACTGTCGCTGGGGCCAACGTCCTGACTTTC

j_call: TRBJ2-5
v_call: TRBV25-1
d_call: NA
clone_size: once
cdr3_aa: CASSGGSQETQYF
cdr3_nt: TGTGCCAGCAGTGGCGGGTCGCAAGAGACCCAGTACTTC

j_call: TRBJ2-5
v_call: TRBV7-2
d_call: NA
clone_size: NA
cdr3_aa: CASTIVGGAQETQYF
cdr3_nt: TGTGCCAGCACAATAGTTGGCGGGGCCCAAGAGACCCAGTACTTC

j_call: TRBJ2-7
v_call: TRBV10-3
d_call: NA
clone_size: NA
cdr3_aa: CAISEWPTGAYEQYF
cdr3_nt: TGTGCCATCAGTGAGTGGCCGACGGGGGCCTACGAGCAGTACTTC

j_call: TRBJ1-6
v_call: TRBV21-1
d_call: NA
clone_size: NA
cdr3_aa: CASSSEGRGSYNSPLHF
cdr3_nt: TGTGCCAGCAGCTCCGAGGGGAGGGGATCCTATAATTCACCCCTCCACTTT

j_call: TRBJ1-1
v_call: TRBV4-2
d_call: TRBD1
clone_size: NA
cdr3_aa: CASSQPRGQNTF
cdr3_nt: TGTGCCAGCAGCCAACCCCGGGGACAGAACACATTT

j_call: TRBJ1-3
v_call: TRBV15
d_call: TRBD1
clone_size: NA
cdr3_aa: CATSRDRGSGNTIYF
cdr3_nt: TGTGCCACCAGCAGGGACAGGGGATCTGGAAACACCATATATTTT

j_call: TRBJ2-7
v_call: TRBV18
d_call: TRBD2
clone_size: once
cdr3_aa: CASSPQAGAGEQYF
cdr3_nt: TGTGCCAGCTCACCTCAGGCGGGAGCGGGGGAGCAGTACTTC

j_call: TRBJ2-1
v_call: TRBV19
d_call: TRBD1
clone_size: NA
cdr3_aa: CASSIGTGGNEQFF
cdr3_nt: TGTGCCAGTAGTATAGGGACAGGGGGCAATGAGCAGTTCTTC

j_call: TRBJ1-4
v_call: TRBV6-5
d_call: TRBD1
clone_size: NA
cdr3_aa: CASRYRDRVNEKLFF
cdr3_nt: TGTGCCAGCAGATACCGGGACAGGGTTAATGAAAAACTGTTTTTT

j_call: TRBJ1-5
v_call: TRBV30
d_call: TRBD1
clone_size: NA
cdr3_aa: CAWGKDRGNQPQHF
cdr3_nt: TGTGCCTGGGGCAAAGACAGGGGCAATCAGCCCCAGCATTTT

j_call: TRBJ1-6
v_call: TRBV7-8
d_call: TRBD1
clone_size: NA
cdr3_aa: CASRPPGQGQSPLHF
cdr3_nt: TGTGCCAGCAGACCGCCGGGACAGGGACAATCACCCCTCCACTTT

j_call: TRBJ2-1
v_call: TRBV19
d_call: TRBD2
clone_size: NA
cdr3_aa: CASSIGGGVNEQFF
cdr3_nt: TGTGCCAGTAGTATAGGCGGGGGGGTGAATGAGCAGTTCTTC

j_call: TRBJ2-7
v_call: TRBV25-1
d_call: NA
clone_size: NA
cdr3_aa: CASSGYREQYF
cdr3_nt: TGTGCCAGCAGTGGCTACAGAGAGCAGTACTTC

j_call: TRBJ1-1
v_call: TRBV30
d_call: NA
clone_size: NA
cdr3_aa: CASRRGNTEAFF
cdr3_nt: TGTGCCTCGAGAAGGGGGAACACTGAAGCTTTCTTT

j_call: TRBJ2-5
v_call: TRBV4-1
d_call: NA
clone_size: few
cdr3_aa: CASSLAEPETQYF
cdr3_nt: TGCGCCAGCAGCCTGGCAGAACCGGAGACCCAGTACTTC

j_call: TRBJ2-1
v_call: TRBV12-2
d_call: NA
clone_size: NA
cdr3_aa: CASRLEDRAGNEQFF
cdr3_nt: TGTGCAAGTCGCTTAGAGGACAGGGCCGGCAATGAGCAGTTCTTC

j_call: TRBJ1-2
v_call: TRBV4-2
d_call: NA
clone_size: NA
cdr3_aa: CASSQEWAALYGYTF
cdr3_nt: TGTGCCAGCAGCCAAGAATGGGCAGCACTCTATGGCTACACCTTC